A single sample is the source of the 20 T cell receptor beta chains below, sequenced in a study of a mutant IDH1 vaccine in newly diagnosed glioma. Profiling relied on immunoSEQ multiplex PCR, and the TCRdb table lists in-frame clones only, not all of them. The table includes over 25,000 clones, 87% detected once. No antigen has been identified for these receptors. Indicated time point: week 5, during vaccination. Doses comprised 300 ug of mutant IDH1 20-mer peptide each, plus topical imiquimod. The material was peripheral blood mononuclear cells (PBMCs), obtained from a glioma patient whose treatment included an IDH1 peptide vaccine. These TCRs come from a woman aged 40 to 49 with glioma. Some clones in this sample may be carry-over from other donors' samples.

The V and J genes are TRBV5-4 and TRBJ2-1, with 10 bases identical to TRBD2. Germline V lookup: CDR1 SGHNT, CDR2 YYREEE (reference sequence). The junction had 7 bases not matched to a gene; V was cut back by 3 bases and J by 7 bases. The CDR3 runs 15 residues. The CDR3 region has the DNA TGTGCCAGCAGCTGGGGGCCTAGCGGGGGAAATGAGCAGTTCTTC. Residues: CASSWGPSGGNEQFF.

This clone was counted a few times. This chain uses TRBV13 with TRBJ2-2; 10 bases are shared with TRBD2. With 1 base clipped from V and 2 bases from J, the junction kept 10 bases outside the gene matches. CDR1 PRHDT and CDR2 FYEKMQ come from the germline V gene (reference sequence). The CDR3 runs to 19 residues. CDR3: CASSLESWLAGDNTGELFF. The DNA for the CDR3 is TGTGCCAGCAGCTTAGAATCCTGGCTAGCGGGAGACAACACCGGGGAGCTGTTTTTT.

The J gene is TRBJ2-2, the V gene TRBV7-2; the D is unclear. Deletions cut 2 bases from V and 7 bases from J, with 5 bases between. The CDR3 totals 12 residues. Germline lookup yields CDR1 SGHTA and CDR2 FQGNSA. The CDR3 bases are TGTGCCAGCAGCTTACCCGTCGGGGAGCTGTTTTTT. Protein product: CASSLPVGELFF.

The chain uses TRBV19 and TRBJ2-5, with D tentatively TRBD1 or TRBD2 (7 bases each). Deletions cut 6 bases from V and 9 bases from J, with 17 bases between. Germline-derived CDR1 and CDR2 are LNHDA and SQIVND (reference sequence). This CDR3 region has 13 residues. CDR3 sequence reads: CASSVAGGGAQYF. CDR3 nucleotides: TGTGCCAGTAGCGTAGCAGGGGGGGGAGCCCAGTACTTC.

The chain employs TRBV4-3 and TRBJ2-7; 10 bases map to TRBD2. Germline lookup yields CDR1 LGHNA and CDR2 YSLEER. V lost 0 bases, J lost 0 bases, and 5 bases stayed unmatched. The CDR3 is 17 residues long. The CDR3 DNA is TGCGCCAGCAGCCAAGAAATACTAGCGGGGACCTCCTACGAGCAGTACTTC. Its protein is CASSQEILAGTSYEQYF.

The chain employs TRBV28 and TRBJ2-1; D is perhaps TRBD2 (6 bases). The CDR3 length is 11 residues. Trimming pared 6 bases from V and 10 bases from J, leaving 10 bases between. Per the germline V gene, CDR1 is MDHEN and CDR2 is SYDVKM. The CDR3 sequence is CASRRRGEQFF. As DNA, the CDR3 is TGTGCCAGCAGGCGACGGGGGGAGCAGTTCTTC.

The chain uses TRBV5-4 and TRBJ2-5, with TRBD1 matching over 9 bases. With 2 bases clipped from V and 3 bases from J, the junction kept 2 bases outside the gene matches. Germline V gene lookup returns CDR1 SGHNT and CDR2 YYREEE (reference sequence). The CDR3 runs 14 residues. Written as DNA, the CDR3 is TGTGCCAGCAGCTTACAGGGGGCTGAAGAGACCCAGTACTTC. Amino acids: CASSLQGAEETQYF.

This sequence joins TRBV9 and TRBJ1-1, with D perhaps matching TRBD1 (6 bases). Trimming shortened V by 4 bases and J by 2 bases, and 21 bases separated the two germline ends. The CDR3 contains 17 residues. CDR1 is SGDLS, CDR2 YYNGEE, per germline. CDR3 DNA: TGTGCCAGCAGCCTCCACCCCCACAGGGTTGGAAACACTGAAGCTTTCTTT. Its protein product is CASSLHPHRVGNTEAFF. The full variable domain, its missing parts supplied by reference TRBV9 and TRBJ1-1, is DSGVTQTPKHLITATGQRVTLRCSPRSGDLSVYWYQQSLDQGLQFLIQYYNGEERAKGNILERFSAQQFPDLHSELNLSSLELGDSALYFCASSLHPHRVGNTEAFFGQGTRLTVV.

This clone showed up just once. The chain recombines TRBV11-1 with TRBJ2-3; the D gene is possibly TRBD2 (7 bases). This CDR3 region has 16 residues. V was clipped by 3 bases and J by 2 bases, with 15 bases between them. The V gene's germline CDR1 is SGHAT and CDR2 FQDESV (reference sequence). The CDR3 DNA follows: TGTGCCAGCAGCTTGCCTCGGGGGGCCCTCACAGATACGCAGTATTTT. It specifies CASSLPRGALTDTQYF. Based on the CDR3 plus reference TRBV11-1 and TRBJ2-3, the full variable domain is EAEVAQSPRYKITEKSQAVAFWCDPISGHATLYWYRQILGQGPELLVQFQDESVVDDSQLPKDRFSAERLKGVDSTLKIQPAELGDSAMYLCASSLPRGALTDTQYFGPGTRLTVL.

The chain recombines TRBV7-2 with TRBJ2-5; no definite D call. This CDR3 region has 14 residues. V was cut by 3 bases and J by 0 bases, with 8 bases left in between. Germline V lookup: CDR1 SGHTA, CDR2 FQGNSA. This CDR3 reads CASSLVEYQETQYF. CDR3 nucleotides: TGTGCCAGCAGCTTGGTGGAGTACCAAGAGACCCAGTACTTC.

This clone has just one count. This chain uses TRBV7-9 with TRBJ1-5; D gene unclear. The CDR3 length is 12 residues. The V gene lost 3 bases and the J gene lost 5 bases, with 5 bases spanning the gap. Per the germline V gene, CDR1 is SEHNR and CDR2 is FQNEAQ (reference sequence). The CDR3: CASSFGDQPQHF. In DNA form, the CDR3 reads TGTGCCAGCAGCTTCGGCGATCAGCCCCAGCATTTT.

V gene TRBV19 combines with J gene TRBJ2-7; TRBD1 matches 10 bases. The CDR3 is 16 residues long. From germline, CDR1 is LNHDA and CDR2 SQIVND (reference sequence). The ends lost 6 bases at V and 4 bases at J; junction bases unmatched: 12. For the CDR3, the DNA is TGTGCCAGTAGGGGACCCGGGACAGGGGACTCGTACGAGCAGTACTTC. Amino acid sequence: CASRGPGTGDSYEQYF.

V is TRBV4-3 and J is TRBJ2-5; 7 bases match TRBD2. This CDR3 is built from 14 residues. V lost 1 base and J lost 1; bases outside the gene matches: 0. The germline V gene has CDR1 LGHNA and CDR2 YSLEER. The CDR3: CASSQGLAQETQYF. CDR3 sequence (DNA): TGCGCCAGCAGCCAAGGACTAGCCCAAGAGACCCAGTACTTC.

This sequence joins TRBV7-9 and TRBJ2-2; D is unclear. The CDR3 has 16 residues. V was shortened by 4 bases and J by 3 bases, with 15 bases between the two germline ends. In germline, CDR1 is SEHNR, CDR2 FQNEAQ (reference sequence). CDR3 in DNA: TGTGCCAGCAGCTATCTCTGGGATGCGGACACCGGGGAGCTGTTTTTT. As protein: CASSYLWDADTGELFF.

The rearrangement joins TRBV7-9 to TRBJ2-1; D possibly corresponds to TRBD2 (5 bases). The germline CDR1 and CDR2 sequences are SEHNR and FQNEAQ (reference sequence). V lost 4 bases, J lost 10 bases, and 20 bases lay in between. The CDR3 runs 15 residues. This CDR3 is CASSSGVATRLEQFF. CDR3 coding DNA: TGTGCCAGCAGCTCCGGGGTAGCGACCAGGCTCGAGCAGTTCTTC.

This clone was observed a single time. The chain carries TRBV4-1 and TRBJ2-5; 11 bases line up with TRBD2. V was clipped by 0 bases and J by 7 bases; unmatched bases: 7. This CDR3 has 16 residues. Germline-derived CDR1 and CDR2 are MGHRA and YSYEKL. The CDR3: CASSQEPLAGVVTQYF. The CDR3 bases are TGCGCCAGCAGCCAAGAACCACTAGCGGGGGTGGTGACCCAGTACTTC.

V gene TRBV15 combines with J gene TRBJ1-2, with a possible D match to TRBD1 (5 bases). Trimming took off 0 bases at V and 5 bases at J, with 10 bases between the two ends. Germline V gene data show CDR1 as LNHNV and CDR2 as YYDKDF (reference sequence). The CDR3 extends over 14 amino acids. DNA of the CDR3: TGTGCCACCAGCAGAGACAGGGCAAGTTATGGCTACACCTTC. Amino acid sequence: CATSRDRASYGYTF.

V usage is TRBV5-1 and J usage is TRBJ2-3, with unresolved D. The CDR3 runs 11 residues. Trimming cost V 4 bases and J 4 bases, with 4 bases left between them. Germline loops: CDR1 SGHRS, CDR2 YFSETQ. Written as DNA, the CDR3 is TGCGCCAGCAGCGGGCCAGATACGCAGTATTTT. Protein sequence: CASSGPDTQYF.

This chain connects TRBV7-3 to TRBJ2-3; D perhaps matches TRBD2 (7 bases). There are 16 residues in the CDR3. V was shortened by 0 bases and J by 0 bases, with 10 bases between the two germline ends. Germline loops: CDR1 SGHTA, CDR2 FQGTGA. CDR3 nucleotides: TGTGCCAGCAGCTTAACGGGGGGGGCAAGCACAGATACGCAGTATTTT. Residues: CASSLTGGASTDTQYF.

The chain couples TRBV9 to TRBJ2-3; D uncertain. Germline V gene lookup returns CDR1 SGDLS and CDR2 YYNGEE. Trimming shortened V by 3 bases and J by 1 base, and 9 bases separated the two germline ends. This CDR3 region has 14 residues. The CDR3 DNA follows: TGTGCCAGCAGCGCCCTCTCCCGCACAGATACGCAGTATTTT. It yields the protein CASSALSRTDTQYF.